This T cell receptor beta chain was recorded in a study of control samples from healthy donors and cancer patients. Method: immunoSEQ multiplex PCR; TCRdb's copy keeps in-frame clones and lacks some. This sample has tens of thousands of clones, with 90% to 95% found just once. The CDR3 loop spans 12 amino acids. Germline V CDR1 and CDR2: SEHNR, FQNEAQ (reference sequence). V was clipped by 2 bases and J by 7 bases; unmatched bases: 2. Material for sequencing was PBMCs. The chain uses TRBV7-9 and TRBJ2-7; 7 nucleotides match TRBD2. The sequence derives from a man aged 50 or older with lung cancer. CDR3 sequence (DNA): TGTGCCAGCAGCTTATTGCGGGGGGAGCAGTACTTC. This codes for CASSLLRGEQYF.